One T cell receptor (beta chain) is described in this entry. TCRdb re-called the PCR reads through MiXCR, storing one row per CDR3 protein. The top ten hold around 9.1% of the sample, which has approximately 79,000 distinct CDR3 sequences, about 48% seen once. These data come from a study of CDR3 diversity in severe acne. The CDR3 is 14 residues long. Germline V gene sequence: CDR1 SGHNT, CDR2 YENEEA. V gave up 4 bases and J gave up 5 bases; unmatched junction bases: 6. Sequencing was performed on blood. The sequence came from a male donor in good health, serving as a control. The gene calls are TRBV11-3 and TRBJ1-2; TRBD1 agrees at 8 bases. The CDR3 bases are TGTGCCAGCAGCTCCGGACAGGGACAGTATGGCTACACCTTC. Translating it yields CASSSGQGQYGYTF. The full variable domain, with the rest looked up from reference TRBV11-3 and TRBJ1-2, is EAGVVQSPRYKIIEKKQPVAFWCNPISGHNTLYWYLQNLGQGPELLIRYENEEAVDDSQLPKDRFSAERLKGVDSTLKIQPAELGDSAVYLCASSSGQGQYGYTFGSGTRLTVV.